The entry that follows covers one T cell receptor (beta chain) sequence. Its antigen is unknown. The input lacks base qualities; no much larger clone sits a single base away. The data are from a study of technical replicates of blood from a handful of donors (TCRdb year 2017). Library construction relied on the immunoSEQ multiplex PCR assay. The source is immuneACCESS, and TCRdb retained only in-frame sequences with V and J called. Part of the clones is not carried over; for the studies checked, unresolved V genes explain less than half of this, and the remainder is unexplained. For this sample the table gives roughly 79,000 clones, of which 96% were detected only once. The top ten clones comprise 0.37% of the sample. CDR3 length: 11 amino acids, cysteine to phenylalanine. This entry keeps only the CDR3 DNA: 33 bases, framed from base 1. CDR1 and CDR2 (ENHRY, SYGVKD) derive from the germline V gene. Trimming at the junction amounts to 5 bases on V and 2 bases on J, and the germline ends lie 4 bases apart.

This TCR came from a human donor in good health. The chain uses TRBV10-3 and TRBJ2-7, with the D gene call left open. Input material: T cells isolated from PBMCs. The sequence in DNA is TGTGCCATCAGTCCCGCCTACGAGCAGTACTTC. The encoded protein is CAISPAYEQYF.